These 10 T cell receptor beta chains came from one sample sequenced in a study of T cells expressing NK-cell markers. TCRdb processed the 5' RACE reads again and assigns one entry to each CDR3 protein, with no DNA. The sample holds 350,000 to 400,000 distinct CDR3 sequences. The specimen was blood T cells: a sorted CD56 or NKG2C T cell subset, CD4+ or CD8+ T cells, or bulk PBMC T cells (not recorded which). These receptors all stem from a woman between 50 and 59 years old in good health.

The CDR3 here is CASSSGRGETQYF. The rearrangement joins TRBV6-5 to TRBJ2-5; TCRdb designates TRBD2, a call that cannot be tested without DNA. The CDR3 covers 13 residues. Germline CDR1 reads MNHEY; CDR2 reads SVGAGI.

The chain joins TRBV28 to TRBJ1-1. The germline CDR1 and CDR2 sequences are MDHEN and SYDVKM. CDR3 length: 14 residues. This chain's CDR3 is CASSLSSTSGEAFF.

The rearrangement joins TRBV18 to TRBJ2-3; the D call of TRBD2 rests on TCRdb alone, since no DNA is present to check it. Looked up from germline, CDR1 is KGHSH and CDR2 is LQKENI. The CDR3 has 15 residues. The CDR3 loop reads CASSPPAGITDTQYF.

The chain links TRBV6-5 to TRBJ2-1; TCRdb proposes TRBD2, but this gene call is untestable without DNA. Germline V gives CDR1 MNHEY, CDR2 SVGAGI. The CDR3 contains 19 residues. The CDR3 sequence: CASSHSGLAGVSSYNEQFF.

The genes are TRBV5-1 and TRBJ2-3. The germline V gene has CDR1 SGHRS and CDR2 YFSETQ. This CDR3 has 15 residues. CDR3 in amino acids: CASSEYAVSTDTQYF. Using reference TRBV5-1 and TRBJ2-3 for the parts outside the CDR3, the full variable domain is KAGVTQTPRYLIKTRGQQVTLSCSPISGHRSVSWYQQTPGQGLQFLFEYFSETQRNKGNFPGRFSGRQFSNSRSEMNVSTLELGDSALYLCASSEYAVSTDTQYFGPGTRLTVL.

The V call is TRBV5-1, the J call TRBJ2-1; without DNA, the TCRdb call of TRBD2 cannot be checked. Germline assignment: CDR1 SGHRS and CDR2 YFSETQ. The CDR3 totals 15 residues. The CDR3 here is CASSLAGLAEGEQFF.

J is TRBJ1-5 and V is TRBV25-1. Per germline, CDR1 MGHDK and CDR2 SYGVNS. The CDR3 covers 14 residues. CDR3 region: CASSAPLSNQPQHF. Drawing the rest from reference TRBV25-1 and TRBJ1-5, the complete variable domain is EADIYQTPRYLVIGTGKKITLECSQTMGHDKMYWYQQDPGMELHLIHYSYGVNSTEKGDLSSESTVSRIRTEHFPLTLESARPSHTSQYLCASSAPLSNQPQHFGDGTRLSIL.

The CDR3 sequence: CASSPRSSGRVDETQYF. The chain employs TRBV4-2 and TRBJ2-5; no DNA is available, so the TRBD2 call from TCRdb remains unchecked. The CDR3 extends over 17 amino acids. Germline V gene lookup returns CDR1 LGHNA and CDR2 YNFKEQ.

This sequence joins TRBV28 and TRBJ1-6; TCRdb reports TRBD1, a call that lacks DNA to check it against. The V gene's germline CDR1 is MDHEN and CDR2 SYDVKM. The CDR3 is made up of 13 amino acids. Here the CDR3 reads CASIGQANSPLHF.

This chain links TRBV9 with TRBJ2-1; checking the TCRdb D call of TRBD1 is not possible without DNA. In germline, CDR1 is SGDLS, CDR2 YYNGEE. The CDR3 contains 16 residues. CDR3: CASSVAVREGDNEQFF.